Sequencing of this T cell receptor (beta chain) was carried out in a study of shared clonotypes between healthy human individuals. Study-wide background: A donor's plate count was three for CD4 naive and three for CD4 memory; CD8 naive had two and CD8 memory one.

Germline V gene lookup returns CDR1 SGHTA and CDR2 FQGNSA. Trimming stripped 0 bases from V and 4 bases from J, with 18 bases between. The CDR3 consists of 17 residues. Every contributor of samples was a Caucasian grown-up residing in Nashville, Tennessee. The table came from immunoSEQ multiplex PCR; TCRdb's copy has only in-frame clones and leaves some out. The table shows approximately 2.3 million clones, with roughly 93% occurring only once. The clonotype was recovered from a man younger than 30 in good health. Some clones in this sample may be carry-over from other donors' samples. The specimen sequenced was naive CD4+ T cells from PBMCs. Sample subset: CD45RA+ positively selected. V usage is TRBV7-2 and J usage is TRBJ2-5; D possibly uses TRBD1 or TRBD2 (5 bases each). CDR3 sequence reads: CASSLARGSSSGETQYF. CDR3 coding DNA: TGTGCCAGCAGCTTAGCGAGGGGCTCAAGCTCGGGAGAGACCCAGTACTTC.